This TCR beta chain was found in a study of Graves' ophthalmopathy and Graves' hyperthyroidism. This clonotype was counted only a few times. The study amplified TCR beta CDR3 regions using RNA transcripts. HTBI primers served in a first-round RT-PCR, which a second-round multiplex PCR followed. Via MiXCR, TCRdb re-called the multiplex PCR reads, giving one row per CDR3 protein. The top ten hold 3.5% to 4.5% of the sample, which has about 550,000 distinct CDR3 sequences, 39% seen once. The source material was peripheral blood or thyroid tissue (not recorded which). The source of this sequence is an adult man with Graves' hyperthyroidism.

CDR3 in amino acids: CASIVGDTQYF. CDR3 nucleotides: TGCGCCAGCATAGTGGGGGATACGCAGTATTTT. The chain uses TRBV10-2 and TRBJ2-3; D not certain. CDR3 length equals 11 residues. Germline V lookup: CDR1 WSHSY, CDR2 SAAADI. Between the trimmed V and J ends, which lost 7 bases and 6 bases, there was a span of 8 bases.